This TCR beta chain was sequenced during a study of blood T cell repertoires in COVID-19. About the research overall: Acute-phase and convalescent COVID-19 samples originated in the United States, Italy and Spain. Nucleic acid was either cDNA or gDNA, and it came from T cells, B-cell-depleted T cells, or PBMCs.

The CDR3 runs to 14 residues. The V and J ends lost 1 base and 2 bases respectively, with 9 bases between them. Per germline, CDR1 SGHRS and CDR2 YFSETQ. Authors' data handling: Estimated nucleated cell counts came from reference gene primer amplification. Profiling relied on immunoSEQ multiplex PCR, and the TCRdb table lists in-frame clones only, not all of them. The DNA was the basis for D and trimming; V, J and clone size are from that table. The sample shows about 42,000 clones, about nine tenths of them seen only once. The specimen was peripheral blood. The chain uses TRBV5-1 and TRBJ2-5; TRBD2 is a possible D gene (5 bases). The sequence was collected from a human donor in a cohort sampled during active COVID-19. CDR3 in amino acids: CASSLFSGQETQYF. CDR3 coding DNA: TGCGCCAGCAGCTTGTTCTCGGGGCAAGAGACCCAGTACTTC. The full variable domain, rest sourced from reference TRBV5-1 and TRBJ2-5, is KAGVTQTPRYLIKTRGQQVTLSCSPISGHRSVSWYQQTPGQGLQFLFEYFSETQRNKGNFPGRFSGRQFSNSRSEMNVSTLELGDSALYLCASSLFSGQETQYFGPGTRLLVL.